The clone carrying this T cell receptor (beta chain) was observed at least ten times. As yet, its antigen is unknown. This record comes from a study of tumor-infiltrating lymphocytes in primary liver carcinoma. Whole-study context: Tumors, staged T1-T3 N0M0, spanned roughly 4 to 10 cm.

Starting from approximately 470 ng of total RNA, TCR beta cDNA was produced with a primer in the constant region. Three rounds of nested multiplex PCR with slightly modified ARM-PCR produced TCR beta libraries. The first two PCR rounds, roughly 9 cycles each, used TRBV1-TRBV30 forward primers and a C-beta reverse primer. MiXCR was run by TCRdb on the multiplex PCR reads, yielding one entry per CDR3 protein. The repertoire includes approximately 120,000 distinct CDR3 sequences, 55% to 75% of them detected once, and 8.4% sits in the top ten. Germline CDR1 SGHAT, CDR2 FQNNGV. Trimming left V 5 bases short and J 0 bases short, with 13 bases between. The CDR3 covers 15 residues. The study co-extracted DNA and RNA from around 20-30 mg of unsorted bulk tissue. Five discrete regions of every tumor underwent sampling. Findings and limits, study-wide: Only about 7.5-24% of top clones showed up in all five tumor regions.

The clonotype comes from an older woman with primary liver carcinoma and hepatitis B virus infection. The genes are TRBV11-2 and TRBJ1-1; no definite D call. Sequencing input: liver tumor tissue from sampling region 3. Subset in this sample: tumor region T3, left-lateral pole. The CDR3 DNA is TGTGCCAGCAGCCCTTTTGACGGAATGAACACTGAAGCTTTCTTT. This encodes CASSPFDGMNTEAFF.